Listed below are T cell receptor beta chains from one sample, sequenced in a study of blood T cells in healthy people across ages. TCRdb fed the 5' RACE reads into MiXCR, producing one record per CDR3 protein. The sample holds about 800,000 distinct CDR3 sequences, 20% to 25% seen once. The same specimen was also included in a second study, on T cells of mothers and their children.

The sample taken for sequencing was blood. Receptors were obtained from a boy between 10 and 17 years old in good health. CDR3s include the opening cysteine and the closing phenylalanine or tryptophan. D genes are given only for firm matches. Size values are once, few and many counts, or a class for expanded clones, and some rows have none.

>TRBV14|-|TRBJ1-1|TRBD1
CASSHPGQRLDTEAFF
TGTGCCAGCAGCCACCCGGGACAGCGGTTGGACACTGAAGCTTTCTTT
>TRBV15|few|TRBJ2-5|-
CATSRDLLQETQYF
TGTGCCACCAGCAGAGATCTTCTCCAAGAGACCCAGTACTTC
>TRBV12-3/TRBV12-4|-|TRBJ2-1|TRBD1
CASGHRGNEQFF
TGTGCCAGCGGACACAGGGGAAATGAGCAGTTCTTC
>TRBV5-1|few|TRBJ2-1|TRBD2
CASSPAGGGPRNEQFF
TGCGCCAGCAGCCCAGCCGGCGGGGGGCCTCGGAATGAGCAGTTCTTC
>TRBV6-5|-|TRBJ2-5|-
CASNPSRFAETQYF
TGTGCCAGCAATCCCTCAAGGTTCGCGGAGACCCAGTACTTC
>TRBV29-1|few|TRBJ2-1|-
CSVEPGQKGGNEQFF
TGCAGCGTGGAACCGGGACAAAAAGGAGGGAATGAGCAGTTCTTC
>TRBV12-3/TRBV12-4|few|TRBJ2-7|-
CASRYGTEQYF
TGTGCCAGCAGATACGGGACAGAGCAGTACTTC
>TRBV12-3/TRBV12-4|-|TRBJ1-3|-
CASGDMTGNTIYF
TGTGCCAGCGGGGACATGACTGGAAACACCATATATTTT
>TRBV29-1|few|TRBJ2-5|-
CSGLLGEYIQETQYF
TGCAGCGGACTCCTCGGGGAGTACATCCAAGAGACCCAGTACTTC
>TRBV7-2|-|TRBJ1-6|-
CASSATGTWKESSPLHF
TGTGCCAGCAGCGCCACCGGGACATGGAAGGAAAGCTCACCCCTCCACTTT
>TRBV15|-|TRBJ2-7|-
CATSRDFTCLSYEQYF
TGTGCCACCAGCAGAGATTTTACATGTCTTAGCTACGAGCAGTACTTC
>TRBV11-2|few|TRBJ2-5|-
CASSDLDPRRWYQETQYF
TGTGCCAGCAGCGATCTCGACCCCAGACGATGGTACCAAGAGACCCAGTACTTC
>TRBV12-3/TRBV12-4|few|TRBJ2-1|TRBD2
CASSPSSSGIGVTNEQFF
TGTGCCAGCAGTCCTAGTTCTAGCGGGATAGGCGTGACCAATGAGCAGTTCTTC
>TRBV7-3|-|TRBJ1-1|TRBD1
CASSEREDRVYEAFF
TGTGCCAGCAGCGAACGAGAGGACAGGGTATATGAAGCTTTCTTT
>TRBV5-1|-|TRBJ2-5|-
CASRQGFQETQYF
TGCGCCAGCAGGCAGGGATTCCAAGAGACCCAGTACTTC
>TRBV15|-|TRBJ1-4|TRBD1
CATSRGDRDNEKLFF
TGTGCCACCAGCAGAGGAGACAGGGACAATGAAAAACTGTTTTTT
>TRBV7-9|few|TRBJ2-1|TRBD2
CASRPRLAGGSNEQFF
TGTGCCAGCAGACCACGTCTAGCGGGGGGGAGCAATGAGCAGTTCTTC
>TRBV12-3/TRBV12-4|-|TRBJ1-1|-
CASSKYPGLTPTEAFF
TGTGCCAGCAGTAAGTACCCCGGATTGACTCCAACTGAAGCTTTCTTT
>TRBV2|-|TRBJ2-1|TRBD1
CASSWTGGYGEQFF
TGTGCCAGCAGTTGGACAGGGGGCTATGGTGAGCAGTTCTTC
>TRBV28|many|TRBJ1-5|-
CASSARGAQHF
TGTGCCAGCAGTGCCCGAGGGGCCCAGCATTTT
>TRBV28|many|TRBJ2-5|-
CASSLLRGETQYF
TGTGCCAGCAGTTTATTGAGGGGGGAGACCCAGTACTTC
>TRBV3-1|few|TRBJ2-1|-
CASSQVDKRTFYNEQFF
TGTGCCAGCAGCCAAGTAGACAAGCGGACCTTTTACAATGAGCAGTTCTTC
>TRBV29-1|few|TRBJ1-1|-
CSAWTGGLKTEAFF
TGCAGCGCTTGGACGGGGGGCTTGAAGACTGAAGCTTTCTTT
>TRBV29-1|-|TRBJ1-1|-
CSVAGVLNTEAFF
TGCAGCGTTGCTGGGGTACTGAACACTGAAGCTTTCTTT
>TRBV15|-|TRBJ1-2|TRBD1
CATSRDRVSNYGYTF
TGTGCCACCAGCAGGGACAGGGTGAGCAACTATGGCTACACCTTC
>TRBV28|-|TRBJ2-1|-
CASSRDAYNEQFF
TGTGCCAGCAGTCGGGACGCGTACAATGAGCAGTTCTTC
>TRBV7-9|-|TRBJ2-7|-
CASSLAPGKGSYEQYF
TGTGCCAGCAGCTTAGCGCCGGGGAAGGGCTCCTACGAGCAGTACTTC
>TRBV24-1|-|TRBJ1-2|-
CATQRDVLSNYGYTF
TGTGCCACCCAGAGGGACGTACTCTCTAACTATGGCTACACCTTC
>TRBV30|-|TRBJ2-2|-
CAWKGNGELFF
TGTGCCTGGAAGGGGAACGGGGAGCTGTTTTTT
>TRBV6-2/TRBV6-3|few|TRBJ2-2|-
CASSYKGSTGELFF
TGTGCCAGCAGTTACAAGGGGAGCACCGGGGAGCTGTTTTTT
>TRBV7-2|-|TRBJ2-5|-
CASSSQYRKQETQYF
TGTGCCAGCAGCTCCCAATACAGAAAGCAAGAGACCCAGTACTTC
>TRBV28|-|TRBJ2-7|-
CASSIRGFDEQYF
TGTGCCAGCAGCATTAGGGGTTTCGACGAGCAGTACTTC
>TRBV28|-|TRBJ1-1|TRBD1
CASSPRTGGNWAFF
TGTGCCAGCAGTCCACGGACAGGGGGCAATTGGGCTTTCTTT
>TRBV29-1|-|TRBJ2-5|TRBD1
CSVERQGGGETQYF
TGCAGCGTTGAGCGACAGGGGGGAGGAGAGACCCAGTACTTC
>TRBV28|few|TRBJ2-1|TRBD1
CASSFGDRTRDRGGNEQFF
TGTGCCAGCAGTTTTGGGGACCGTACCCGGGACAGGGGGGGGAATGAGCAGTTCTTC
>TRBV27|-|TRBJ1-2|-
CASSLHEGYGHTF
TGTGCCAGCAGTTTACACGAGGGATATGGCCACACCTTC
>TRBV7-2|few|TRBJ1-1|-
CASSLRVLGGRTEAFF
TGTGCCAGCAGCTTACGAGTTCTAGGGGGAAGAACAGAAGCTTTCTTT
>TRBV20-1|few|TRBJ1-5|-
CSARDLGDSNQPQHF
TGCAGTGCTAGAGATCTTGGTGATAGCAATCAGCCCCAGCATTTT
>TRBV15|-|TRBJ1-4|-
CATSRDGQGNEKLFF
TGTGCCACCAGCAGAGATGGGCAGGGGAACGAAAAACTGTTTTTT
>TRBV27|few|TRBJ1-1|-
CASGVGGFNTEAFF
TGTGCCAGCGGGGTAGGGGGGTTTAACACTGAAGCTTTCTTT
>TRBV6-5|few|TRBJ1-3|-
CASSYEAPDSGNTIYF
TGTGCCAGCAGTTACGAAGCGCCGGACTCTGGAAACACCATATATTTT
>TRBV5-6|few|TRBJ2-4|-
CASSWQGNIQYF
TGTGCCAGCAGTTGGCAGGGAAACATTCAGTACTTC